Listed below are T cell receptor beta chains from one sample, sequenced in a study of graft-versus-host responses after intestinal transplantation. Their antigens are not known. Method: immunoSEQ multiplex PCR; TCRdb's copy keeps in-frame clones and lacks some. The repertoire consists of tens of thousands of clones, with around 93% occurring once and the leading ten covering more than 0.15%. The sample was unstimulated CD4+ T cells sorted from spleen or lymph node cells, taken before transplant. These receptors all stem from a human donor who was the organ donor for an intestinal transplant. Both conserved end residues are part of each CDR3. Each record gives: J gene, D gene, clone size, V gene, CDR3 DNA, CDR3 protein. D genes are given only for firm matches. The listing skips clone size in some rows; elsewhere it reads once, few, many or a size class.

>TRBJ1-5|-|-|TRBV7-8
TGTGCCAGCAGCTTAACGGATAATCAGCCCCAGCATTTT
CASSLTDNQPQHF
>TRBJ1-5|-|-|TRBV4-2
TGTGCCATCCCTGACCCGACGCCCCAGCATTTT
CAIPDPTPQHF
>TRBJ1-2|TRBD1|-|TRBV5-8
TGTGCCAGCAGCCCCGGACAGGGCCGGTATGGCTACACCTTC
CASSPGQGRYGYTF
>TRBJ1-6|-|once|TRBV25-1
TGTGCCAGCAGTGAAGTCCCGGACAGCCATTCACCCCTCCACTTT
CASSEVPDSHSPLHF
>TRBJ1-1|-|-|TRBV18
TGTGCCAGCTCACCGGGACATTCGAACACTGAAGCTTTCTTT
CASSPGHSNTEAFF
>TRBJ1-1|TRBD1|-|TRBV7-2
TGTGCCAGCAGCTTAGCGGGACAGTTGAACACTGAAGCTTTCTTT
CASSLAGQLNTEAFF
>TRBJ1-3|TRBD1|once|TRBV7-2
TGTGCCAGCAGCTTAGTTCAGGGGGTGAGCTCTGGAAACACCATATATTTT
CASSLVQGVSSGNTIYF
>TRBJ1-1|-|-|TRBV4-2
TGTGCCAGCAGCCAAGGACCCTTGAACACTGAGGCTTTCTTT
CASSQGPLNTEAFF
>TRBJ1-2|-|-|TRBV6-1
TGTGCCAGCAGTGACGGACAGAACTATGGCTACACCTTC
CASSDGQNYGYTF
>TRBJ1-1|-|-|TRBV23-1
TGCGCCAGCAGTCAAGAACTGCCGACAGATGAAGCTTTCTTT
CASSQELPTDEAFF
>TRBJ1-1|-|-|TRBV11-2
TGTGCCAGCGGGTCGTCGGGGGCCACTGAAGCTTTCTTT
CASGSSGATEAFF
>TRBJ2-2|TRBD2|-|TRBV5-1
TGCGCCAGCAGCTTGGCCAGCGGGGCGAACACCGGGGAGCTGTTTTTT
CASSLASGANTGELFF
>TRBJ2-7|TRBD2|-|TRBV7-3
TGTGCCAGCAGCTTAATTAATCGGCCTGGGACTAGCGGGAGGGGGGAGCAGTACTTC
CASSLINRPGTSGRGEQYF
>TRBJ1-2|-|-|TRBV4-2
TGTGCCAGCAGCCAGTTGGACATAACGGGACTCTATGGCTACACCTTC
CASSQLDITGLYGYTF
>TRBJ1-1|-|-|TRBV7-9
TGTGCCAGCAGCTCAGACCCATCGTCGAACACTGAAGCTTTCTTT
CASSSDPSSNTEAFF
>TRBJ1-1|TRBD1|-|TRBV18
TGTGCCAGCTCGGGGACAGGGAATCTTAACACTGAAGCTTTCTTT
CASSGTGNLNTEAFF
>TRBJ2-3|-|once|TRBV18
TGTGCCAGCTCACGGGGGGGCCCGCCGACGAATACGCAGTATTTT
CASSRGGPPTNTQYF
>TRBJ1-4|-|-|TRBV19
TGTGCCAGTAGTATACCCCAGGGGAGACTGTTTTTT
CASSIPQGRLFF
>TRBJ1-2|-|-|TRBV5-1
TGCGCCAGCAGCTTGGTTGGTCGGGGTTATGGCTACACCTTC
CASSLVGRGYGYTF
>TRBJ2-1|-|once|TRBV10-1
TGCGCCTCAATGCCGGGAACTAGCCGTGAGCAGTTCTTC
CASMPGTSREQFF
>TRBJ1-6|-|-|TRBV30
TGTGCCTGGAGTGTATCAGCGAGCTCCTATAATTCACCCCTCCACTTT
CAWSVSASSYNSPLHF
>TRBJ2-3|TRBD2|-|TRBV7-2
TGTGCCAGCAGCCCGGTAGGCGGGGGTTCCACAGATACGCAGTATTTT
CASSPVGGGSTDTQYF
>TRBJ1-2|-|once|TRBV7-3
TGTGCCAGCAGCTTATCAGGATTGGAGGGCTACACCTTC
CASSLSGLEGYTF
>TRBJ2-7|-|-|TRBV6-5
TGTGCCAGCAGAAAGAGACAGTGGGGCACATACGAGCAGTACTTC
CASRKRQWGTYEQYF
>TRBJ1-4|TRBD1|-|TRBV27
TGTGCCAGCAGTTCAGGACAGGGCGCAACTAATGAAAAACTGTTTTTT
CASSSGQGATNEKLFF
>TRBJ1-2|-|-|TRBV18
TGTGCCAGCTCACCCCAAAGTGGGGATGGCTACACCTTC
CASSPQSGDGYTF
>TRBJ1-6|-|-|TRBV6-6
TGTGCCAGCAGTTCAGGGACCTATAATTCACCCCTCCACTTT
CASSSGTYNSPLHF
>TRBJ1-5|-|-|TRBV5-1
TGCGCCAGCAGCTGGACTAATCCGGAAAATCAGCCCCAGCATTTT
CASSWTNPENQPQHF
>TRBJ2-5|-|-|TRBV2
TGTGCCAGTCGGTTTCAGGAGACCCAGTACTTC
CASRFQETQYF
>TRBJ1-6|-|-|TRBV28
TGTGCCAGCAGTCAAGGCCAGGGTAGTTCACCCCTCCACTTT
CASSQGQGSSPLHF
>TRBJ2-3|-|once|TRBV13
TGTGCCAGCAGCAGTGCGGTTAGGACAGATACGCAGTATTTT
CASSSAVRTDTQYF
>TRBJ1-1|-|-|TRBV29-1
TGCAGCGTTCAGCTGGAGGGGACGGGGACTTTCTTT
CSVQLEGTGTFF
>TRBJ2-1|TRBD1|-|TRBV5-1
TGCGCCAGCAGCGAAGCCGGGACAGGCTCCTACAATGAGCAGTTCTTC
CASSEAGTGSYNEQFF
>TRBJ1-5|TRBD1|-|TRBV10-3
TGTGCCATCAGTCGACAGGGGACAGGCAATCAGCCCCAGCATTTT
CAISRQGTGNQPQHF
>TRBJ2-3|TRBD2|-|TRBV5-1
TGCGCCAGCAGCCGGAGCGGGATCAGCACAGATACGCAGTATTTT
CASSRSGISTDTQYF
>TRBJ2-7|-|few|TRBV10-3
TGTGCCATCAGTGATCTGGGGGGAGGCGAGCAGTACTTC
CAISDLGGGEQYF
>TRBJ1-4|TRBD1|-|TRBV6-1
TGTGCCAGCAGTGAAGGACAGGGGGCTGAAAAACTGTTTTTT
CASSEGQGAEKLFF
>TRBJ2-5|TRBD2|-|TRBV7-3
TGTGCCAGCAGCTTAGGGCTAGCGGGGGGGCGAGAGACCCAGTACTTC
CASSLGLAGGRETQYF
>TRBJ1-5|-|-|TRBV7-8
TGTGCCAGCAGCTTCCAGGGCAATCAGCCCCAGCATTTT
CASSFQGNQPQHF
>TRBJ2-7|-|-|TRBV19
TGTGCCAGTAGTCACAGGGTTCACGAGCAGTACTTC
CASSHRVHEQYF
>TRBJ2-7|-|-|TRBV15
TGTGCCACCAGCAGAGATACAGAAGCTCGTCACGAGCAGTACTTC
CATSRDTEARHEQYF
>TRBJ2-3|-|-|TRBV5-1
TGCGCCAGCAGGGAGGGCGGGGGCCCCTTAAATACGCAGTATTTT
CASREGGGPLNTQYF
>TRBJ2-7|-|once|TRBV27
TGTGCCAGCAGTTCCCCCTCCTACGAGCAGTACTTC
CASSSPSYEQYF
>TRBJ1-2|-|few|TRBV20-1
TGCAGTGCTAGAGGGGGTCATGGCTACACCTTC
CSARGGHGYTF
>TRBJ2-1|-|-|TRBV6-1
TGTGCCAGCAGTGAATTGATCGGATCGGAGTATGAGCAGTTCTTC
CASSELIGSEYEQFF
>TRBJ1-2|TRBD1|-|TRBV7-2
TGTGCCAGCAGCTTAGCGCGGACAGGCAACTATGGCTACACCTTC
CASSLARTGNYGYTF
>TRBJ1-1|TRBD1|-|TRBV7-3
TGTGCCAGCAGCTCGACAGGGATCACTGAAGCTTTCTTT
CASSSTGITEAFF
>TRBJ2-1|-|-|TRBV7-3
TGTGCCAGCAGCTTAGACTGGACATACAATGAGCAGTTCTTC
CASSLDWTYNEQFF
>TRBJ2-7|TRBD2|-|TRBV19
TGTGCCAGTAGTAACTATTTTGAGAGGACTAGCGGCTACGAGCAGTACTTC
CASSNYFERTSGYEQYF
>TRBJ2-7|-|-|TRBV29-1
TGCAGCGCTTTGGGGGGGACAGGCCTCTCCTACGAGCAGTACTTC
CSALGGTGLSYEQYF
>TRBJ2-3|TRBD2|-|TRBV2
TGTGCCAGCAGTGACGGGGGCGGGGGGCAATCAGATACGCAGTATTTT
CASSDGGGGQSDTQYF
>TRBJ2-4|TRBD1|-|TRBV28
TGTGCCAGCAGTTGGGGGATGAGAGACAGGGACTTC
CASSWGMRDRDF
>TRBJ1-6|-|once|TRBV25-1
TGTGCCAGCAGTGATCTGAATAATTCACCCCTCCACTTT
CASSDLNNSPLHF
>TRBJ1-1|-|-|TRBV29-1
TGCAGCGTTGAAGATACCGGGACGGCGAACACTGAAGCTTTCTTT
CSVEDTGTANTEAFF
>TRBJ1-1|TRBD1|once|TRBV2
TGTGCCAGCAGGAGGGCATGGAGGGGGCGCCGCCTGGACACTGAAGCTTTCTTT
CASRRAWRGRRLDTEAFF